Given below is one TCR beta chain in context. In the original analysis: Estimated nucleated cell counts came from reference gene primer amplification. The repertoire was sequenced with immunoSEQ multiplex PCR; TCRdb's copy has only in-frame clones and lacks some. V and J calls and clone size are copied from that table; D and trimming were computed from the DNA. There are some 130,000 clones in the sample; more than 90% occur only once, and approximately 4.6% lies in the top ten. The data are from a study of blood T cell repertoires in COVID-19. Across the whole study: The origin of the acute and convalescent COVID-19 samples was the United States, Italy and Spain.

Seattle participants joined during active infection and were tracked over time. The junction had 6 bases not matched to a gene; V was cut back by 1 base and J by 4 bases. This CDR3 comprises 19 residues. CDR1 is MNHNS, CDR2 SASEGT, per germline. The genes are TRBV6-1 and TRBJ2-6, with 14 bases lining up with TRBD2. This clonotype originated in a man between 60 and 75 years old with COVID-19, enrolled during active disease. Material: peripheral blood. This CDR3 reads CASSEGGLAGEAGANVLTF. The DNA of the CDR3 is TGTGCCAGCAGTGAAGGGGGACTAGCGGGAGAGGCAGGGGCCAACGTCCTGACTTTC.